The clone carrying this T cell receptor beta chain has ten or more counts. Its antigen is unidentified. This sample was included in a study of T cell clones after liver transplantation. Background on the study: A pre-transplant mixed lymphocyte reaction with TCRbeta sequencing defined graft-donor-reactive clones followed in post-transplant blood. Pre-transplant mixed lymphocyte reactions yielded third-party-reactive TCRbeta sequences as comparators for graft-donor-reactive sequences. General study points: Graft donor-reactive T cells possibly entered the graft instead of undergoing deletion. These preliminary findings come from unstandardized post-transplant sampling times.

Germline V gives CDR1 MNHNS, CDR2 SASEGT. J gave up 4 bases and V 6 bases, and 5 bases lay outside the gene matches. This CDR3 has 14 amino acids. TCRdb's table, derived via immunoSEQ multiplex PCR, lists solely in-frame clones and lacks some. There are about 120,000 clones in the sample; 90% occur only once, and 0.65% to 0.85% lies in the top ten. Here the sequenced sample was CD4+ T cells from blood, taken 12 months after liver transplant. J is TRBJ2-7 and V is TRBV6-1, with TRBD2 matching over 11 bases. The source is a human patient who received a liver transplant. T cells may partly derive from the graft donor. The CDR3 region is CASSSIAGGYEQYF. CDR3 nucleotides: TGTGCCAGCAGCTCGATAGCGGGAGGGTACGAGCAGTACTTC.